This entry lists 8 T cell receptor beta chains sequenced from one sample in a study of blood T cell repertoires in COVID-19. Generated by immunoSEQ multiplex PCR, the TCRdb table keeps only in-frame clones and is missing some. The sample includes 6,000 to 6,500 clones, about 90% of them seen just once. Sample: peripheral blood. These receptors were taken from a human donor in a cohort sampled during active COVID-19.

The chain uses TRBV28 and TRBJ2-4, with 10 nucleotides matching TRBD1. This CDR3 contains 18 residues. Germline V CDR1 and CDR2: MDHEN, SYDVKM. V lost 3 bases, J lost 0 bases, and 8 bases stayed unmatched. CDR3 in DNA: TGTGCCAGCAGTTTGCGACAGGGGGCCTTCCCAGCCAAAAACATTCAGTACTTC. It yields the protein CASSLRQGAFPAKNIQYF.

This chain uses TRBV6-5 with TRBJ2-7; a weak D match, TRBD2 (5 bases). The CDR3 has 15 amino acids. The V gene's germline CDR1 is MNHEY and CDR2 SVGAGI. The V gene lost 0 bases and the J gene lost 5 bases, with 14 bases spanning the gap. The CDR3 region has the DNA TGTGCCAGCAGTTACTCGGGCGAGGGCGGCGACGAGCAGTACTTC. Its protein is CASSYSGEGGDEQYF.

The rearrangement joins TRBV18 to TRBJ2-5; TRBD1 aligns across 7 bases. Germline V gene data show CDR1 as KGHSH and CDR2 as LQKENI. The CDR3 totals 13 residues. V lost 2 bases, J lost 3 bases, and 0 bases stayed unmatched. CDR3 sequence: CASSPGQEETQYF. The CDR3, as DNA: TGTGCCAGCTCACCAGGACAGGAAGAGACCCAGTACTTC.

J is TRBJ2-3 and V is TRBV6-2 or TRBV6-3; possible D gene TRBD2, 6 bases. Germline lookup yields CDR1 MNHEY and CDR2 SVGEGT. Trimming took 2 bases from V and 10 from J, leaving 16 bases between them. The CDR3 extends over 14 amino acids. The CDR3 region is CASSYEGPSGAQYF. The DNA for the CDR3 is TGTGCCAGCAGTTACGAGGGACCCTCGGGGGCGCAGTATTTT.

The chain employs TRBV28 and TRBJ2-5, with 8 bases that match TRBD2. The CDR3 has 17 amino acids. Germline V gene sequence: CDR1 MDHEN, CDR2 SYDVKM. V was pared by 9 bases and J by 3 bases, with 18 bases of the junction left unmatched. CDR3 residues: CASSYGGGRLTEETQYF. CDR3 bases: TGTGCCAGTTCGTACGGGGGGGGTAGATTAACCGAAGAGACCCAGTACTTC.

The chain combines TRBV7-9 with TRBJ2-7; possibly TRBD2 for D (7 bases). The germline V gene encodes CDR1 SEHNR and CDR2 FQNEAQ (reference sequence). V was trimmed by 2 bases and J by 5 bases, leaving 16 bases between them. The CDR3 sequence is 15 residues long. CDR3 in DNA: TGTGCCAGCAGCTTACGGGGGGCTCCTCTCCACGAGCAGTACTTC. It codes for CASSLRGAPLHEQYF.

The gene calls are TRBV6-5 and TRBJ2-6; D remains unclear. Trimming took 0 bases from V and 0 from J, leaving 6 bases between them. This CDR3 has 16 amino acids. Germline assignment: CDR1 MNHEY and CDR2 SVGAGI. The CDR3 loop is CASSYSSYSGANVLTF. The CDR3 coding sequence is TGTGCCAGCAGTTACTCCAGTTACTCTGGGGCCAACGTCCTGACTTTC.

The rearrangement joins TRBV6-2 or TRBV6-3 to TRBJ2-3; TRBD1 matches at 9 bases. Germline CDR1 is MNHEY and CDR2 is SVGEGT. V trimming: 5 bases; J trimming: 4 bases; junction bases outside the gene matches: 7. CDR3 length equals 15 residues. The CDR3 loop is CASSKPGQGPDTQYF. CDR3 bases: TGTGCCAGCAGTAAACCGGGACAGGGCCCAGATACGCAGTATTTT.